This T cell receptor (beta chain) stems from a study of CD8 T cells in ankylosing spondylitis. As regards this clonotype: Its cognate antigen is unknown.

The study's findings and limits: There was a TCR beta motif, made of eight highly homologous variants, that appeared characteristic of ankylosing spondylitis blood.

TCRdb reprocessed the 5' RACE reads with MiXCR, giving one entry per CDR3 protein. The sample includes hundreds of thousands of distinct CDR3 sequences, 12% of them seen just once. CDR1 and CDR2 (germline): SGHTA, FQGNSA. The V and J ends lost 0 bases and 5 bases respectively, with 9 bases between them. The CDR3 consists of 14 residues. The gene calls are TRBV7-2 and TRBJ2-3, with no clear D. The receptor comes from a male donor with ankylosing spondylitis. The material sequenced was blood, either unsorted or a sorted T cell fraction (not recorded which). The chain's CDR3 is CASSLAGRVDTQYF. The CDR3 DNA sequence: TGTGCCAGCAGCTTAGCGGGTAGAGTAGATACGCAGTATTTT.